This T cell receptor (beta chain) comes out of a study of beta chain features in type 1 diabetes. Study results and caveats: In cDNA sequencing, cells with high TCR expression could be over-represented.

By way of CD45RO/CCR7/CD25/CD127/CD95/CD27, the CD4+ regulatory, stem cell-like memory, central memory and naive cells were sorted. The CDR3 is made up of 13 amino acids. V lost 6 bases to trimming and J lost 0 bases, with 8 bases between them. In germline, CDR1 is SGHRS, CDR2 YFSETQ. Turning to this clone: No antigen is known for it.

The study reverse transcribed the entire isolated RNA, so it sequenced expressed TCRB transcripts. This table comes from immunoSEQ multiplex PCR, and its TCRdb copy is limited to in-frame clones, with some not included. The data contain almost 350,000 clones, 7.5% to 9% of them singletons. This sequence originates from a woman between 18 and 29 years old in good health. Sequencing used central memory CD4+ T cells from blood. V usage is TRBV5-1 and J usage is TRBJ2-3; D gene uncertain. This chain's CDR3 is CASKVSSTDTQYF. The CDR3 DNA reads as TGCGCCAGCAAGGTTTCAAGCACAGATACGCAGTATTTT.